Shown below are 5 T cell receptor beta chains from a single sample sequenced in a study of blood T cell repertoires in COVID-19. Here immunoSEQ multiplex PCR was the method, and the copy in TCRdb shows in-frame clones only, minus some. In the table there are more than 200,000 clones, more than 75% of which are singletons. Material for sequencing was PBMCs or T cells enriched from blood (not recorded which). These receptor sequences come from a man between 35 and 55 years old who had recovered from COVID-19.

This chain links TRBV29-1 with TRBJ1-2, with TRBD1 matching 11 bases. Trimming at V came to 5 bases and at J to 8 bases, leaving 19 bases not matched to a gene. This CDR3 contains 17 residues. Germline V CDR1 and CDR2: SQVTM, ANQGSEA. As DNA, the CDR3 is TGCAGCGTTCCGATGAAAGGACAGGGGGCGACGGTGGAAGGCTACACCTTC. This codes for CSVPMKGQGATVEGYTF. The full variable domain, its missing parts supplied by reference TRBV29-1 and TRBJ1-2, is SAVISQKPSRDICQRGTSLTIQCQVDSQVTMMFWYRQQPGQSLTLIATANQGSEATYESGFVIDKFPISRPNLTFSTLTVSNMSPEDSSIYLCSVPMKGQGATVEGYTFGSGTRLTVV.

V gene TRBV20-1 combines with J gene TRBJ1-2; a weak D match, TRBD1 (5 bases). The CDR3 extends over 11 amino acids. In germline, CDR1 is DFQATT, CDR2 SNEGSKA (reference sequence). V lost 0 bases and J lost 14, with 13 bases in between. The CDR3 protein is CSARDRQGRTF. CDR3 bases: TGCAGTGCTAGAGATAGGCAGGGTAGGACCTTC.

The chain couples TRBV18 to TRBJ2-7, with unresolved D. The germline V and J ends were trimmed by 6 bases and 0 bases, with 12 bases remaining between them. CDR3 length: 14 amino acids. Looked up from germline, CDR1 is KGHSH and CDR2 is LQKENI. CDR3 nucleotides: TGTGCCAGCTCCCCAATAGCCACCTCCTACGAGCAGTACTTC. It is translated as CASSPIATSYEQYF.

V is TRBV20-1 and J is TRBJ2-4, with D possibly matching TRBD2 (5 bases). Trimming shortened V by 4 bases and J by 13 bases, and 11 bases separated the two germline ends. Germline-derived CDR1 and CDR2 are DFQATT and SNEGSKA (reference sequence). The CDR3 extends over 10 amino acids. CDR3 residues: CSANKEVQYF. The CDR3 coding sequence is TGCAGTGCTAATAAGGAGGTACAGTACTTC.

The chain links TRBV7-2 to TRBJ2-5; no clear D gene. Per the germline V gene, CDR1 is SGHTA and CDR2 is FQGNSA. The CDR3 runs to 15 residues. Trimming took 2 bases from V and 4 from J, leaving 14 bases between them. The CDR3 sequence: CASSLLQRMGETQYF. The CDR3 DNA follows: TGTGCCAGCAGCTTACTTCAGAGGATGGGAGAGACCCAGTACTTC.